This is a list of T cell receptor beta chains from one sample in a study of liver allograft versus peripheral blood T cells. TCRdb fed the reads into MiXCR, producing one record per CDR3 protein. Of about 12,000 distinct CDR3 sequences in the sample, 28% were seen once. The receptors come from a human patient who had a liver transplant. Some T cells may be the graft donor's. The CDR3 runs from the conserved cysteine through the conserved F or W. The D gene is left open where the match is weak. Clone size is shown for a subset of rows, as once, few, many or a class of expanded clone.

j_gene | d_gene | abundance | v_gene | CDR3nt | CDR3aa
TRBJ1-1 | - | once | TRBV20-1 | TGCAGTGCCCCGCCCCCTGGAAACACTGAAGCTTTCTTT | CSAPPPGNTEAFF
TRBJ1-1 | - | - | TRBV7-2 | TGTGCCAGCAGCGATAGCATGAACACTGAAGCTTTCTTT | CASSDSMNTEAFF
TRBJ1-5 | - | many | TRBV18 | TGTGCCAGCTCACCAGGGGAAAATCAGCCCCAGCATTTT | CASSPGENQPQHF
TRBJ2-7 | TRBD2 | few | TRBV18 | TGTGCCAGCTCCCGACGGGCCGAGCCTAGCGGGGGATCCTACGAGCAGTACTTC | CASSRRAEPSGGSYEQYF
TRBJ2-1 | - | - | TRBV20-1 | TGCAGTGCTAGCCCCTTACAGGGAGGGAGTGTCTACAATGAGCAGTTCTTC | CSASPLQGGSVYNEQFF
TRBJ1-4 | - | - | TRBV5-6 | TGTGCCAGCAGCTTGTCTAATGAAAAACTGTTTTTT | CASSLSNEKLFF
TRBJ1-3 | - | - | TRBV28 | TGTGCCAGCAGTTTATTAGGCCAGGGAAACACCATATATTTT | CASSLLGQGNTIYF
TRBJ1-5 | TRBD1 | - | TRBV20-1 | TGCAGTGCTAGAGATTGGGTCGACAGGGGGGATCAGCCCCAGCATTTT | CSARDWVDRGDQPQHF
TRBJ1-1 | - | - | TRBV19 | TGTGCCAGTAGGACCATACCCCGAGCGCGGGTCACTGAAGCTTTCTTT | CASRTIPRARVTEAFF
TRBJ1-2 | TRBD1 | - | TRBV29-1 | TGCAGCGTTGAAGATTCGGGACAGGGGTATGGCTACACCTTC | CSVEDSGQGYGYTF
TRBJ1-1 | - | - | TRBV29-1 | TGCAGCGTTTCGAAAAGGGAGGTGGGGGACACTGAAGCTTTCTTT | CSVSKREVGDTEAFF
TRBJ2-7 | - | medium-sized | TRBV18 | TGTGCCAGCTCACCACCCCCGGGCTACGAGCAGTACTTC | CASSPPPGYEQYF
TRBJ2-7 | - | many | TRBV30 | TGTGCCTGGAGGGCCACGGGGACCTACGAGCAGTACTTC | CAWRATGTYEQYF
TRBJ1-1 | - | medium-sized | TRBV9 | TGTGCCAGCAGCGTTTCTCCGGGGCAGCCGAACACTGAAGCTTTCTTT | CASSVSPGQPNTEAFF
TRBJ2-5 | - | medium-sized | TRBV24-1 | TGTGCCACCAGTGATGGGGACGATCAAGAGACCCAGTACTTC | CATSDGDDQETQYF
TRBJ1-1 | - | medium-sized | TRBV18 | TGTGCCAGCTCACAAAACCGGGACCCCACTGAAGCTTTCTTT | CASSQNRDPTEAFF
TRBJ1-1 | - | few | TRBV18 | TGTGCCAGCTCACCTATGGAGGGCGGTGAAGCTTTCTTT | CASSPMEGGEAFF
TRBJ2-1 | - | many | TRBV27 | TGTGCCAGCGACCGGGCAGGGGGGGCTAATGAGCAGTTCTTC | CASDRAGGANEQFF
TRBJ1-1 | - | once | TRBV6-1 | TGTGCCAGCAACCATTACACTGAAGCTTTCTTT | CASNHYTEAFF
TRBJ2-7 | TRBD2 | many | TRBV27 | TGTGCCAGCAGTCTCCTTCCAGGGACTAGCGGGGTGCTCTCCTACGAGCAGTACTTC | CASSLLPGTSGVLSYEQYF
TRBJ2-7 | TRBD1 | many | TRBV6-5 | TGTGCCAGCAGTTACTCGACACCACAGGGGGCGGCCTACGAGCAGTACTTC | CASSYSTPQGAAYEQYF
TRBJ1-4 | - | many | TRBV7-9 | TGTGCCAGCAGCTCGGGCAGCTATGCTAATGAAAAACTGTTTTTT | CASSSGSYANEKLFF
TRBJ1-1 | - | few | TRBV19 | TGTGCCAGTAGAATGGCGTTGGGCACTGAAGCTTTCTTT | CASRMALGTEAFF
TRBJ2-1 | TRBD1 | - | TRBV13 | TGTGCCAGCAGCTTGGACAGGGGCGAGCAGTTCTTC | CASSLDRGEQFF
TRBJ1-1 | TRBD1 | few | TRBV6-5 | TGTGCCAGCAGTTACTGGGACAGGGGCTTTGAAGCTTTCTTT | CASSYWDRGFEAFF
TRBJ1-5 | TRBD1 | medium-sized | TRBV6-1 | TGTGCCAGCAATGGACAGGGCTCGGGGAATCAGCCCCAGCATTTT | CASNGQGSGNQPQHF
TRBJ2-7 | TRBD1 | - | TRBV19 | TGTGCCAGTAGCCCTCAGGGGGCCCTCTACGAGCAGTACTTC | CASSPQGALYEQYF
TRBJ2-7 | - | medium-sized | TRBV29-1 | TGCAGCGTTGGGACGGAGGGCTACGAGCAGTACTTC | CSVGTEGYEQYF
TRBJ2-3 | - | - | TRBV5-6 | TGTGCCAGCAGCTTCTTGAGTACAGATGCGCAGTATTTT | CASSFLSTDAQYF
TRBJ2-7 | - | once | TRBV6-5 | TGTGCCAGCAGCTTAGGGACGGCTTCGCAGCAGTACTTC | CASSLGTASQQYF
TRBJ1-1 | - | once | TRBV28 | TGTGCCAGCACCCCCGACAGCATGTCTTACTTTGGCACTGAAGCTTTCTTT | CASTPDSMSYFGTEAFF
TRBJ2-5 | - | medium-sized | TRBV19 | TGTGCCAGTAGTATTGGTGGGCAGGGAGGTCAAGAGACCCAGTACTTC | CASSIGGQGGQETQYF
TRBJ2-3 | TRBD1 | medium-sized | TRBV6-5 | TGTGCCAGCAGTTCGACAGGGAGCACAGATACGCAGTATTTT | CASSSTGSTDTQYF
TRBJ2-2 | - | - | TRBV5-4 | TGTGCCAGCAGCCCACCGGGGAGCCCCGCGAACACCGGGGAGCTGTTTTTT | CASSPPGSPANTGELFF
TRBJ1-1 | - | many | TRBV19 | TGTGCCAGTAGTCCCAAAAGAGACACTGAAGCTTTCTTT | CASSPKRDTEAFF
TRBJ2-7 | TRBD1 | - | TRBV10-3 | TGTGCCATCAGCGGCCCACCGGGACAGGGAGGTTACGAGCAGTACTTC | CAISGPPGQGGYEQYF
TRBJ1-5 | TRBD1 | - | TRBV19 | TGTGCCAGTAGTATACAGGGGGGTAATCAGCCCCAGCATTTT | CASSIQGGNQPQHF
TRBJ1-2 | - | - | TRBV12-3/TRBV12-4 | TGTGCCAGCAGCTCGACAGGCTTCTATGGCTACACCTTC | CASSSTGFYGYTF
TRBJ2-1 | - | many | TRBV19 | TGTGCCAGTAGTATAGATCGGAATGAGCAGTTCTTC | CASSIDRNEQFF
TRBJ1-6 | - | few | TRBV19 | TGTGCCAGTAGCAGGGGTAATCCACCCCTCCACTTT | CASSRGNPPLHF
TRBJ1-4 | - | - | TRBV30 | TGTGCCTGGAATACCCGGGGATGGGGTAAAAAACTGTTTTTT | CAWNTRGWGKKLFF
TRBJ1-3 | - | - | TRBV20-1 | TGCAGTGCTAGAGGGGGCTCTGGAAACACCATATATTTT | CSARGGSGNTIYF
TRBJ2-1 | - | - | TRBV12-3/TRBV12-4 | TGTGCCAGCACCGTTGGGGGTGGCTCCTACAATGAGCAGTTCTTC | CASTVGGGSYNEQFF